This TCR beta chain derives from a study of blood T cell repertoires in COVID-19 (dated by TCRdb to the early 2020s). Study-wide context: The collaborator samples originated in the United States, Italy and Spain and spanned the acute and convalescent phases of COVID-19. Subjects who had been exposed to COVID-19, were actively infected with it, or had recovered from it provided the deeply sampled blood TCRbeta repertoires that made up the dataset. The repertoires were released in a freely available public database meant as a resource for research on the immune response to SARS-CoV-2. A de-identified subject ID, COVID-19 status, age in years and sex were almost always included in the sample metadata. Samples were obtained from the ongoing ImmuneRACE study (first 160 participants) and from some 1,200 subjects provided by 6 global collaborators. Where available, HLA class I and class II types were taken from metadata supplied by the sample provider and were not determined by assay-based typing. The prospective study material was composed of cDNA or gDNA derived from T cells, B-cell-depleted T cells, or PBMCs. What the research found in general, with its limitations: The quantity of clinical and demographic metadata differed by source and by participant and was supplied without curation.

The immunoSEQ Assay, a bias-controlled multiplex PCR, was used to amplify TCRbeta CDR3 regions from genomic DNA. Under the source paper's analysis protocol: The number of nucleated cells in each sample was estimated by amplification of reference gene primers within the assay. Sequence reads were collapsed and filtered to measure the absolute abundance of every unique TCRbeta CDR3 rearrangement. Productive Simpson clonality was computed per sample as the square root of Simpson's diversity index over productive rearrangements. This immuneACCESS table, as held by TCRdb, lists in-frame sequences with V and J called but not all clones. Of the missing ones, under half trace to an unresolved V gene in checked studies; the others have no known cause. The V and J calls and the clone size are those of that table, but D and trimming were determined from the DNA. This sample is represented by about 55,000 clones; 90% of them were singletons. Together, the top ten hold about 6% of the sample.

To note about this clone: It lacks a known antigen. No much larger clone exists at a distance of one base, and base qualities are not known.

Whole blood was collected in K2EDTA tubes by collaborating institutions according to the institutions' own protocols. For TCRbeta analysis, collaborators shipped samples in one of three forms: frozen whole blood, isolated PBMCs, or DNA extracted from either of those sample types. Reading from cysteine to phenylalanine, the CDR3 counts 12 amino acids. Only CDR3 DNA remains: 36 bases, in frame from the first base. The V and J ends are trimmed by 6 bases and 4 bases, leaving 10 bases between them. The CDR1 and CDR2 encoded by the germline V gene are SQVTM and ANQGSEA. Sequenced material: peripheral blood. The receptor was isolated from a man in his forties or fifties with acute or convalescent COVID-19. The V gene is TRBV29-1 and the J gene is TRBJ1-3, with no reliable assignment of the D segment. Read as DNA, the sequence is TGCAGCGTAACCGAGGGAGGAAACACCATATATTTT. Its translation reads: CSVTEGGNTIYF.